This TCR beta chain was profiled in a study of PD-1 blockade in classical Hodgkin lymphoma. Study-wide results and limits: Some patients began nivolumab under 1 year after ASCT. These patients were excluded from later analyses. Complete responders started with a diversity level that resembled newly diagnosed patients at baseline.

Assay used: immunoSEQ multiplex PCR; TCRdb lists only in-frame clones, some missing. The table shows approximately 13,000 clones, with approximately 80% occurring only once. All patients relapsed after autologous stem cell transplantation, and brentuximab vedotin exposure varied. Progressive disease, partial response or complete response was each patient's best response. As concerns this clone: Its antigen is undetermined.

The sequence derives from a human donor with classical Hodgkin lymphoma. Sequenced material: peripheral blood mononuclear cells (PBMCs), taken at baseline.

CDR3 sequence reads: CASSYSQGFVPNEQFF. For the CDR3, the DNA is TGTGCCAGCAGTTACTCGCAAGGTTTTGTACCCAATGAGCAGTTCTTC. The V call is TRBV6-5, the J call TRBJ2-1; D gene uncertain. From germline, CDR1 is MNHEY and CDR2 SVGAGI. There are 16 residues in the CDR3. With 0 bases removed from V and 6 bases from J, the gap between germline ends came to 15 bases.